These T cell receptor beta chains were read from a single sample in a study of blood T cell repertoires in COVID-19. Generated by immunoSEQ multiplex PCR, the TCRdb table keeps only in-frame clones and is missing some. The sample has 300,000 or so clones, 90% seen once; the top ten hold roughly 2.5%. The sample was PBMCs or T cells enriched from blood (not recorded which). The receptors derive from a man aged 55 to 70 who had recovered from COVID-19. CDR3s include the opening cysteine and the closing phenylalanine or tryptophan. The order of the fields is J gene, clone size, D gene, V gene, CDR3 DNA, CDR3 protein. A D gene is named only where the DNA matches it firmly. Clone sizes are given selectively: once, few, many, or a class where the clone is expanded.

j_call: TRBJ2-1; clone_size: few; d_call: -; v_call: TRBV11-2; cdr3_nt: TGTGCCAGCAGCTTTATAGCTTTCAATGAGCAGTTCTTC; cdr3_aa: CASSFIAFNEQFF
j_call: TRBJ1-5; clone_size: -; d_call: -; v_call: TRBV2; cdr3_nt: TGTGCCAGCAGTGATTCGGGCAGGGGAGGCAATCAGCCCCAGCATTTT; cdr3_aa: CASSDSGRGGNQPQHF
j_call: TRBJ2-1; clone_size: -; d_call: TRBD1; v_call: TRBV11-3; cdr3_nt: TGTGCCAGCAGCAAAAGGGGACAGGGGGCAGGTAATGAGCAGTTCTTC; cdr3_aa: CASSKRGQGAGNEQFF
j_call: TRBJ1-1; clone_size: -; d_call: TRBD1; v_call: TRBV29-1; cdr3_nt: TGCAGCGTTGAGGGACAGGGTCCTGAAGCTTTCTTT; cdr3_aa: CSVEGQGPEAFF
j_call: TRBJ1-1; clone_size: -; d_call: -; v_call: TRBV2; cdr3_nt: TGTGCCAGCAGTGAACGGGAAACAGCCAATGAAGCTTTCTTT; cdr3_aa: CASSERETANEAFF
j_call: TRBJ2-6; clone_size: -; d_call: -; v_call: TRBV5-1; cdr3_nt: TGCGCCAGCAGCTTAAATAATCAGGACTCTGGGGCCAACGTCCTGACTTTC; cdr3_aa: CASSLNNQDSGANVLTF
j_call: TRBJ2-1; clone_size: -; d_call: TRBD1; v_call: TRBV5-5; cdr3_nt: TGTGCCAGCAGCTTGCAACAGGGGTCCTACAATGAGCAGTTCTTC; cdr3_aa: CASSLQQGSYNEQFF
j_call: TRBJ2-5; clone_size: -; d_call: -; v_call: TRBV7-6; cdr3_nt: TGTGCCAGCAGCCGGGACCCAGGGAGGGAGACCCAGTACTTC; cdr3_aa: CASSRDPGRETQYF
j_call: TRBJ2-7; clone_size: -; d_call: TRBD1; v_call: TRBV29-1; cdr3_nt: TGCAGCGTTGATGGTGGGCAGGGGGCTTCCTACGAGCAGTACTTC; cdr3_aa: CSVDGGQGASYEQYF
j_call: TRBJ1-4; clone_size: -; d_call: TRBD1; v_call: TRBV19; cdr3_nt: TGTGCCAGTAGTATCGGGGGACAGGGTGGGGAAAAACTGTTTTTT; cdr3_aa: CASSIGGQGGEKLFF
j_call: TRBJ1-2; clone_size: -; d_call: -; v_call: TRBV30; cdr3_nt: TGTGCCGCCAAACAAACAATCTATGGCTACACCTTC; cdr3_aa: CAAKQTIYGYTF
j_call: TRBJ1-2; clone_size: -; d_call: -; v_call: TRBV18; cdr3_nt: TGTGCCAGCTCACCGGCCTTGGCGGGTTTAACTAACTATGGCTACACCTTC; cdr3_aa: CASSPALAGLTNYGYTF